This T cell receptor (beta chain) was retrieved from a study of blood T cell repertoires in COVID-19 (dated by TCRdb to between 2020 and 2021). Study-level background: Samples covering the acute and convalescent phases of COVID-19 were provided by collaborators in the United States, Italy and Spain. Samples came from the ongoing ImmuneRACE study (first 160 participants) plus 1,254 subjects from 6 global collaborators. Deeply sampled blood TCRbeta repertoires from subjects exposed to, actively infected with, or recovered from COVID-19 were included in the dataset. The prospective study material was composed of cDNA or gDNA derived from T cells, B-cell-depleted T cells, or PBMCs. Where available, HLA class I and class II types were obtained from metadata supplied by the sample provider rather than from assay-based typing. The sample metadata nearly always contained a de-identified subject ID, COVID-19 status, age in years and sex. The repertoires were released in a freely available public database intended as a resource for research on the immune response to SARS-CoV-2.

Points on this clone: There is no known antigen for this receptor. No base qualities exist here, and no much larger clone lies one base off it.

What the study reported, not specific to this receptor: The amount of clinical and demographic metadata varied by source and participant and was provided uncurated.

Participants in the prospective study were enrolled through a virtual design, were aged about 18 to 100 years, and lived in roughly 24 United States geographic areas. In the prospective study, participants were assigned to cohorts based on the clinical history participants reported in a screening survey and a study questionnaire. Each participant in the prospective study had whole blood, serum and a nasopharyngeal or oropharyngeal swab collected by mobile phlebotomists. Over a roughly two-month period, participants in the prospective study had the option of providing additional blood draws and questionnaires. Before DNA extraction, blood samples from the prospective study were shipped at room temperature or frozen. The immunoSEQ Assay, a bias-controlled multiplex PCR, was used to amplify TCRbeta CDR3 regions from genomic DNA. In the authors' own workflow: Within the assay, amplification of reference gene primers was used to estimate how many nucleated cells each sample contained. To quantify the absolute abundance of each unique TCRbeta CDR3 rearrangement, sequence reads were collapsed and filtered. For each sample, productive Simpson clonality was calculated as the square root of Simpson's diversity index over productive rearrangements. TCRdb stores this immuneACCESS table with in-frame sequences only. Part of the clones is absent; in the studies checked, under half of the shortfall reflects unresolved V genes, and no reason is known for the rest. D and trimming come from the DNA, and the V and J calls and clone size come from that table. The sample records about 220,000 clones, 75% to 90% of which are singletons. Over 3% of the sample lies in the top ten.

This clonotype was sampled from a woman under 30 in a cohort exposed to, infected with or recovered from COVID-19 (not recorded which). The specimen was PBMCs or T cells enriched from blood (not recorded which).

The bases are TGCAGCGTCGGACAGGCTGGTCAGCCCCAGCATTTT. Translation gives CSVGQAGQPQHF. Rearrangement joined TRBV29-1 to TRBJ1-5, with 7 middle bases fitting TRBD1. V and J are trimmed by 6 bases and 6 bases, and the gene matches miss 5 bases of the junction. Taken from the germline V gene, the CDR1 and CDR2 loops are SQVTM and ANQGSEA. Including cysteine and phenylalanine, the CDR3 has 12 amino acids. Just CDR3 DNA is preserved here, 36 bases in frame from base 1.